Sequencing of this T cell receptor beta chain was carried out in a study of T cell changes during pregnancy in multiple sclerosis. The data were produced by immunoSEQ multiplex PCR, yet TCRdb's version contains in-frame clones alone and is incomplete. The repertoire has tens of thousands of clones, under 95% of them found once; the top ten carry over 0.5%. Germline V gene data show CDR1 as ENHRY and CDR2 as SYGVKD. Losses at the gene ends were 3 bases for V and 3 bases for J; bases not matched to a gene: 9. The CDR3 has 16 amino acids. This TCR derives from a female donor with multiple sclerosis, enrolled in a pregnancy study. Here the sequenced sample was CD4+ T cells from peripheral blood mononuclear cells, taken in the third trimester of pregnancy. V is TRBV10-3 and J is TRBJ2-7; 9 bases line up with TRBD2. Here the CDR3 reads CAISEPGLARDYEQYF. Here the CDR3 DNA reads TGTGCCATCAGTGAACCAGGACTAGCGAGAGACTACGAGCAGTACTTC.